This T cell receptor beta chain was identified in a study of T cell repertoires in cytomegalovirus infection. Study details: CMV infection plus the matching HLA type was flagged by public TCR beta signatures.

One entry per CDR3 protein, called by TCRdb with MiXCR from the reads. This sample carries about 180,000 distinct CDR3 sequences, over 13% of them seen once, and the ten largest clones take around 27%. Overall study results and limits: Ex vivo responses were dominated by HLA-C-restricted CMV-specific TCR beta clonotypes. Adding up the frequency of public TCR beta families identified people who carried CMV plus the relevant HLA.

Per germline, CDR1 SGHVS and CDR2 FQNEAQ. This CDR3 has 17 residues. V lost 5 bases and J lost 6; bases outside the gene matches: 12. This clonotype has at least ten counts. Its antigen is still unknown. The chain recombines TRBV7-8 with TRBJ1-6, with TRBD1 matching 8 bases. The origin of this receptor is a human donor in good health (CMV status not recorded). Some clones in this sample may be carry-over from other donors' samples. Specimen: PBMCs. CDR3 protein: CASSPYPPDRGNSPLHF. The DNA of the CDR3 is TGTGCCAGCAGCCCCTACCCGCCCGACAGGGGTAATTCACCCCTCCACTTT.